This section outlines one T cell receptor (beta chain) sequence together with its context. The data derive from a study of blood T cell repertoires in COVID-19. Across the study: From the United States, Italy and Spain came samples of acute and convalescent COVID-19.

With 1 base removed from V and 0 bases from J, the gap between germline ends came to 11 bases. This CDR3 is built from 16 residues. Germline CDR1 and CDR2: LGHDT and YNNKEL (reference sequence). Ages ranged from roughly 18 to 100 years, with residence in some 25 US areas. Donors were grouped by their self-reported clinical history. Per the authors' pipeline: Researchers report that nucleated cell counts were estimated from reference gene primer amplification. Measured with immunoSEQ multiplex PCR; TCRdb has only the in-frame clones, and not every one. The DNA was the basis for D and trimming; V, J and clone size are from that table. The data show some 250,000 clones, roughly nine tenths seen once.

The material sequenced was PBMCs or T cells enriched from blood (not recorded which). The J gene is TRBJ2-3, the V gene TRBV3-1 (or the pseudogene TRBV3-2), with D perhaps matching TRBD2 (6 bases). The receptor was isolated from a human donor in a cohort exposed to, infected with or recovered from COVID-19 (not recorded which). The donor label of this sample is uncertain. The CDR3 here is CASSQVAVPSTDTQYF. CDR3 coding DNA: TGTGCCAGCAGCCAAGTAGCGGTACCTAGCACAGATACGCAGTATTTT.